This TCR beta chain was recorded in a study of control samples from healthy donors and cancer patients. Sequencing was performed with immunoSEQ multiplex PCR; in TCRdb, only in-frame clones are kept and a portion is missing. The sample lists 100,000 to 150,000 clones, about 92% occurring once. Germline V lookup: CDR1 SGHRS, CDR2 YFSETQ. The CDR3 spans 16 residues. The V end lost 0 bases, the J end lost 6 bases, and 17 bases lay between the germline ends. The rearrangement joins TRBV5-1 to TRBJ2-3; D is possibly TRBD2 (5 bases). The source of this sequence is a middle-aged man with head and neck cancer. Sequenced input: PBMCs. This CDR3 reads CASSLAPGEIADTQYF. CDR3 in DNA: TGCGCCAGCAGCTTGGCCCCCGGGGAGATCGCCGATACGCAGTATTTT. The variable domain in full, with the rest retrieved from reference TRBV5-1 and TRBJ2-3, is KAGVTQTPRYLIKTRGQQVTLSCSPISGHRSVSWYQQTPGQGLQFLFEYFSETQRNKGNFPGRFSGRQFSNSRSEMNVSTLELGDSALYLCASSLAPGEIADTQYFGPGTRLTVL.